This is a list of T cell receptor beta chains from one sample in a study of blood T cells in healthy people across ages. TCRdb processed the 5' RACE reads anew with MiXCR; each CDR3 protein has one entry. The table shows roughly 900,000 distinct CDR3 sequences, with under 50% occurring only once. The source material was blood. The receptor set was obtained from a man younger than 40 in good health. The CDR3 runs from the conserved cysteine through the conserved F or W. A D gene is named only where the DNA matches it firmly. Not every row has a clone size; where given, it reads once, few, many or a size class.

D gene: NA; clone size: few; V gene: TRBV5-8; J gene: TRBJ1-2; CDR3 DNA: TGTGCCAGCAGCTGGGGGGGATCAGATGGCTACACCTTC; CDR3 protein: CASSWGGSDGYTF
D gene: NA; clone size: NA; V gene: TRBV24-1; J gene: TRBJ2-2; CDR3 DNA: TGTGCCACCAGTGAAGCACAGACGAACACCGGGGAGCTGTTTTTT; CDR3 protein: CATSEAQTNTGELFF
D gene: NA; clone size: few; V gene: TRBV5-1; J gene: TRBJ2-1; CDR3 DNA: TGCGCCAGCAGCTTGGGTTTTGCTAACCCGCCTAGCTCCTACAATGAGCAGTTCTTC; CDR3 protein: CASSLGFANPPSSYNEQFF
D gene: NA; clone size: NA; V gene: TRBV6-2/TRBV6-3; J gene: TRBJ1-1; CDR3 DNA: TGTGCCAGCAGTCAACACCTCTCGAGTGAAGCTTTCTTT; CDR3 protein: CASSQHLSSEAFF
D gene: NA; clone size: once; V gene: TRBV6-5; J gene: TRBJ1-4; CDR3 DNA: TGTGCCAGCAGGAGGCAGACAACTAATGAAAAACTGTTTTTT; CDR3 protein: CASRRQTTNEKLFF
D gene: NA; clone size: few; V gene: TRBV5-1; J gene: TRBJ2-1; CDR3 DNA: TGCGCCAGCAGCTTGAGCACCAATGAGCAGTTCTTC; CDR3 protein: CASSLSTNEQFF
D gene: TRBD1; clone size: NA; V gene: TRBV27; J gene: TRBJ2-4; CDR3 DNA: TGTGCCAGCAGTACAGGGGTAGCGGCCAAAAACATTCAGTACTTC; CDR3 protein: CASSTGVAAKNIQYF
D gene: TRBD1; clone size: NA; V gene: TRBV7-9; J gene: TRBJ2-7; CDR3 DNA: TGTGCCAGCAGCCAATACCTGCGGACAGGCTATTACGAGCAGTACTTC; CDR3 protein: CASSQYLRTGYYEQYF
D gene: NA; clone size: NA; V gene: TRBV4-2; J gene: TRBJ2-3; CDR3 DNA: TGTGCCAGCAGCCAAGCCCGGGACTTTATACTAGATACGCAGTATTTT; CDR3 protein: CASSQARDFILDTQYF
D gene: TRBD1; clone size: NA; V gene: TRBV28; J gene: TRBJ2-2; CDR3 DNA: TGTGCCAGCAGCTTCCGACAGGGGGCGGACGGGGAGCTGTTTTTT; CDR3 protein: CASSFRQGADGELFF
D gene: TRBD1; clone size: once; V gene: TRBV2; J gene: TRBJ2-1; CDR3 DNA: TGTGCCAGCAGTCACAAGACAGGGGGTGGGCTGATGGACAATGAGCAGTTCTTC; CDR3 protein: CASSHKTGGGLMDNEQFF
D gene: NA; clone size: NA; V gene: TRBV9; J gene: TRBJ2-7; CDR3 DNA: TGTGCCAGCAGCGTAGAGGCGAAGGGGCGACCCTACGAGCAGTACTTC; CDR3 protein: CASSVEAKGRPYEQYF
D gene: TRBD1; clone size: NA; V gene: TRBV27; J gene: TRBJ2-3; CDR3 DNA: TGTGCCAGCATTCCGGGACAGGGAAAAAACACAGATACGCCGTATTTT; CDR3 protein: CASIPGQGKNTDTPYF
D gene: TRBD2; clone size: NA; V gene: TRBV4-1; J gene: TRBJ2-7; CDR3 DNA: TGCGCCAGCAGCCGTGAGGCGGGGGCCTACGAGCAGTACTTC; CDR3 protein: CASSREAGAYEQYF
D gene: NA; clone size: NA; V gene: TRBV5-1; J gene: TRBJ1-4; CDR3 DNA: TGCGCCAGCAGCGTAAAGGGACAAAGCTATGATCTGTTTTTT; CDR3 protein: CASSVKGQSYDLFF
D gene: NA; clone size: NA; V gene: TRBV4-1; J gene: TRBJ1-1; CDR3 DNA: TGCGCCAGCAGCCAAGATTGGAGGGGCGCTGAAGCTTTCTTT; CDR3 protein: CASSQDWRGAEAFF
D gene: TRBD2; clone size: few; V gene: TRBV27; J gene: TRBJ2-3; CDR3 DNA: TGTGCCAGCACCCTGGGGAGGGCACAAGATACGCAGTATTTT; CDR3 protein: CASTLGRAQDTQYF
D gene: TRBD1; clone size: NA; V gene: TRBV3-1; J gene: TRBJ1-2; CDR3 DNA: TGTGCCAGCAGCCAAGTAGGACAGGTTACCACTAACTATGGCTACACCTTC; CDR3 protein: CASSQVGQVTTNYGYTF
D gene: NA; clone size: many; V gene: TRBV4-1; J gene: TRBJ2-1; CDR3 DNA: TGCGCCAGCAGCCAAGATGTACGGGGGTTCTACAATGAGCAGTTCTTC; CDR3 protein: CASSQDVRGFYNEQFF
D gene: TRBD2; clone size: few; V gene: TRBV12-3/TRBV12-4; J gene: TRBJ2-1; CDR3 DNA: TGTGCCAGCTCATCCTCGATAGCGGGGGGGCCGTACAATGAGCAGTTCTTC; CDR3 protein: CASSSSIAGGPYNEQFF
D gene: TRBD1; clone size: NA; V gene: TRBV20-1; J gene: TRBJ2-7; CDR3 DNA: TGCAGTGCTCAGACAGGGGACGCATACGAGCAGTACTTC; CDR3 protein: CSAQTGDAYEQYF
D gene: NA; clone size: NA; V gene: TRBV4-3; J gene: TRBJ2-7; CDR3 DNA: TGCGCCAGCAGCCAAGGGGCGCGGGGGCCTTCCTACGAGCAGTACTTC; CDR3 protein: CASSQGARGPSYEQYF
D gene: NA; clone size: few; V gene: TRBV7-2; J gene: TRBJ1-2; CDR3 DNA: TGTGCCAGCAGCTTAGGGGATAGGGCCTATGGCTACACCTTC; CDR3 protein: CASSLGDRAYGYTF
D gene: TRBD2; clone size: NA; V gene: TRBV10-3; J gene: TRBJ2-3; CDR3 DNA: TGTGCCATCAGTTTCAGTATGGGTCTAGCGGCAAACACAGATACGCAGTATTTT; CDR3 protein: CAISFSMGLAANTDTQYF
D gene: NA; clone size: NA; V gene: TRBV7-8; J gene: TRBJ2-5; CDR3 DNA: TGTGCCAGCAGCTTAGGGAGGATCCGGCAAGAGACCCAGTACTTC; CDR3 protein: CASSLGRIRQETQYF
D gene: NA; clone size: few; V gene: TRBV7-2; J gene: TRBJ2-1; CDR3 DNA: TGTGCCAGCAGCTTAGCTCGGGGGTTATCCTGCAATGAGCAGTTCTTC; CDR3 protein: CASSLARGLSCNEQFF
D gene: NA; clone size: many; V gene: TRBV10-3; J gene: TRBJ2-7; CDR3 DNA: TGTGCCATCAGTGAGTCGAACGGCATGGAGCAGTACTTC; CDR3 protein: CAISESNGMEQYF
D gene: NA; clone size: NA; V gene: TRBV5-1; J gene: TRBJ1-6; CDR3 DNA: TGCGCCAGCAGCTTGGGATCCTATAATTCACCCCTCCACTTT; CDR3 protein: CASSLGSYNSPLHF
D gene: TRBD1; clone size: NA; V gene: TRBV29-1; J gene: TRBJ2-7; CDR3 DNA: TGCAGCGTCCCCCAAGCCGGGACAGGGGCTGATTACGAGCAGTACTTC; CDR3 protein: CSVPQAGTGADYEQYF
D gene: TRBD1; clone size: NA; V gene: TRBV12-3/TRBV12-4; J gene: TRBJ1-5; CDR3 DNA: TGTGCCAGCAGTCCGGGACAGGGGGTCAATCAGCCCCAGCATTTT; CDR3 protein: CASSPGQGVNQPQHF
D gene: NA; clone size: NA; V gene: TRBV20-1; J gene: TRBJ2-7; CDR3 DNA: TGCAGTGCTAGTACACAGGGGGGGATCAATGAGCAGTACTTC; CDR3 protein: CSASTQGGINEQYF
D gene: NA; clone size: NA; V gene: TRBV12-3/TRBV12-4; J gene: TRBJ1-2; CDR3 DNA: TGTGCCAGCAGTTTAGAAATTGGGATGAACTATGGCTACACCTTC; CDR3 protein: CASSLEIGMNYGYTF
D gene: NA; clone size: few; V gene: TRBV3-1; J gene: TRBJ2-5; CDR3 DNA: TGTGCCAGCAGTCTTCTTGGGGGGCGGCAGTACTTC; CDR3 protein: CASSLLGGRQYF
D gene: NA; clone size: few; V gene: TRBV7-9; J gene: TRBJ2-5; CDR3 DNA: TGTGCCAGCAGCCCTGCCCGAGAGCAGTACTTC; CDR3 protein: CASSPAREQYF
D gene: NA; clone size: NA; V gene: TRBV3-1; J gene: TRBJ1-4; CDR3 DNA: TGTGCCAGCAGCACCAGGGCGGGGGATGAAAAACTGTTTTTT; CDR3 protein: CASSTRAGDEKLFF
D gene: NA; clone size: NA; V gene: TRBV20-1; J gene: TRBJ2-5; CDR3 DNA: TGCAGTGCAAAGACCGGGCGGGAGACCCAGTACTTC; CDR3 protein: CSAKTGRETQYF
D gene: TRBD2; clone size: few; V gene: TRBV11-2; J gene: TRBJ2-1; CDR3 DNA: TGTGCCAGCCGCCAACCCTTTAGCGGGGGGGCCAATGAGCAGTTCTTC; CDR3 protein: CASRQPFSGGANEQFF
D gene: TRBD1; clone size: NA; V gene: TRBV13; J gene: TRBJ2-1; CDR3 DNA: TGTGCCAGCAGTCCCCCCCATACAGGGGGCGATTACTATGAGCAGTTCTTC; CDR3 protein: CASSPPHTGGDYYEQFF
D gene: TRBD2; clone size: NA; V gene: TRBV7-8; J gene: TRBJ2-5; CDR3 DNA: TGTGCCAGCAGCTTCGGACTAGCGGGGGGGCTTGCCCAAGAGACCCAGTACTTC; CDR3 protein: CASSFGLAGGLAQETQYF
D gene: NA; clone size: NA; V gene: TRBV7-2; J gene: TRBJ1-5; CDR3 DNA: TGTGCCAGCAGCTTAGTTGGCAGGGGAAGCAATCAGCCCCAGCATTTT; CDR3 protein: CASSLVGRGSNQPQHF
D gene: NA; clone size: NA; V gene: TRBV27; J gene: TRBJ2-7; CDR3 DNA: TGTGCCACCACTTCCCTGGGGGGCAACTACGAGCAGTACTTC; CDR3 protein: CATTSLGGNYEQYF
D gene: NA; clone size: NA; V gene: TRBV20-1; J gene: TRBJ2-5; CDR3 DNA: TGCAGTGCTAGCAATATGGGACTCACGCACAGTCGCCAAGAGACCCAGTACTTC; CDR3 protein: CSASNMGLTHSRQETQYF
D gene: TRBD1; clone size: few; V gene: TRBV9; J gene: TRBJ2-3; CDR3 DNA: TGTGCCAGCAGTGCCTCCGGGACAGTGTACACAGATACGCAGTATTTT; CDR3 protein: CASSASGTVYTDTQYF
D gene: TRBD1; clone size: NA; V gene: TRBV29-1; J gene: TRBJ2-1; CDR3 DNA: TGCAGCGCCGAATCCGACAGGGGGAAATACAATGAGCAGTTCTTC; CDR3 protein: CSAESDRGKYNEQFF
D gene: NA; clone size: few; V gene: TRBV28; J gene: TRBJ1-5; CDR3 DNA: TGTGCCAGCAGTCCCGGCGGGGGGGGATTGAGTCAGCCCCAGCATTTT; CDR3 protein: CASSPGGGGLSQPQHF
D gene: NA; clone size: NA; V gene: TRBV3-1; J gene: TRBJ1-2; CDR3 DNA: TGTGCCAGCAGCCGTACACGGACAGCTAACTATGGCTACACCTTC; CDR3 protein: CASSRTRTANYGYTF
D gene: NA; clone size: NA; V gene: TRBV4-2; J gene: TRBJ1-2; CDR3 DNA: TGTGTCAGCAGTATCGTAGGGAGCTCCTATGGCTACACCTTC; CDR3 protein: CVSSIVGSSYGYTF
D gene: NA; clone size: many; V gene: TRBV5-1; J gene: TRBJ2-5; CDR3 DNA: TGCGCCAGCAGCGTCGGAATGAGGGAAGAGACCCAGTACTTC; CDR3 protein: CASSVGMREETQYF
D gene: NA; clone size: NA; V gene: TRBV15; J gene: TRBJ2-7; CDR3 DNA: TGTGCCACCAGCAAGGCAGGGACCTACGAGCAGTACTTC; CDR3 protein: CATSKAGTYEQYF
D gene: NA; clone size: NA; V gene: TRBV5-1; J gene: TRBJ1-1; CDR3 DNA: TGCGCCAGCAGCTCAGATGCCGGAGGGAACACTGAAGCTTTCTTT; CDR3 protein: CASSSDAGGNTEAFF
D gene: TRBD2; clone size: NA; V gene: TRBV6-6; J gene: TRBJ2-5; CDR3 DNA: TGTGCCAGCAGTGGACTAGCGGAGTCCTTCTTGGGGCAGTACTTC; CDR3 protein: CASSGLAESFLGQYF
D gene: TRBD2; clone size: NA; V gene: TRBV4-2; J gene: TRBJ2-3; CDR3 DNA: TGTGCCAGCAGCCCTCGGGGGGTGGGTACGCAGTATTTT; CDR3 protein: CASSPRGVGTQYF